This T cell receptor beta chain was identified in a study of blood T cells in healthy people across ages. About the study: Capture via template switching afforded approximately one barcoded beta molecule per two T cells.

Alongside a J-beta primer mix, a sample-barcoded 5' primer served in a second PCR lasting 7 to 11 cycles. Each of the cDNA molecules was tagged by a template-switch adaptor with 12 random nucleotides. TCRdb analysed the 5' RACE reads with MiXCR anew, one entry per CDR3 protein. The sample lists hundreds of thousands of distinct CDR3 sequences; roughly 50% were seen once. Every donor gave approximately 10 milliliters of peripheral blood. Germline V gene lookup returns CDR1 SGHRS and CDR2 YFSETQ. With V trimmed by 7 bases and J by 0 bases, 18 bases remained unmatched. This CDR3 is 19 amino acids long. The source material was blood. This receptor was obtained from a man in his forties in good health. The chain uses TRBV5-1 and TRBJ1-4, with 7 nucleotides matching TRBD1. The CDR3 DNA reads TGCGCCAGCCGGCCAGGGAAGAGGGGGCCACCGACAACTAATGAAAAACTGTTTTTT. It encodes CASRPGKRGPPTTNEKLFF. The full variable domain, with the rest looked up from reference TRBV5-1 and TRBJ1-4, is KAGVTQTPRYLIKTRGQQVTLSCSPISGHRSVSWYQQTPGQGLQFLFEYFSETQRNKGNFPGRFSGRQFSNSRSEMNVSTLELGDSALYLCASRPGKRGPPTTNEKLFFGSGTQLSVL.